Below are 24 T cell receptor beta chains sequenced from a single sample in a study of OX40 agonist ivuxolimab in advanced cancers. The library was prepared using the immunoSEQ multiplex PCR assay. TCRdb mirrors the immuneACCESS table, restricted to in-frame sequences. Some clones are absent from its copies; in checked studies, under half trace to an unresolved V gene, and the reason for the others is unknown. This sample comprises tens of thousands of clones, roughly 90% of them detected only once. The ten largest make up 8% to 10% of the sample. This specimen consisted of CD4+ or CD8+ T cells sorted from blood, obtained in a trial of the OX40 agonist ivuxolimab. The receptors shown here come from an adult with an advanced solid tumor such as melanoma, head and neck, liver or kidney cancer.

This sequence joins TRBV15 and TRBJ2-3; D is perhaps TRBD1 (6 bases). CDR1 and CDR2 from the germline V gene are LNHNV and YYDKDF (reference sequence). The CDR3 loop spans 14 amino acids. V was pared by 3 bases and J by 3 bases, with 10 bases between. The CDR3, as DNA: TGTGCCACCAGCAGGGACAGCCAAACAGATACGCAGTATTTT. Its translation: CATSRDSQTDTQYF.

The table lists this clone with a count of one. This chain connects TRBV4-1 to TRBJ2-4; TRBD1 agrees at 12 bases. The CDR3 is 20 amino acids. Germline values: CDR1 MGHRA, CDR2 YSYEKL. J was trimmed by 0 bases and V by 2 bases; bases with no gene match: 11. The CDR3 DNA reads TGCGCCAGCAGCCAATGGGGGGGACAGGGGGCTAGTATAGCCAAAAACATTCAGTACTTC. Protein: CASSQWGGQGASIAKNIQYF.

The chain recombines TRBV19 with TRBJ2-7; 10 bases fit TRBD1. The CDR3 loop spans 15 amino acids. CDR1 and CDR2 from the germline V gene are LNHDA and SQIVND (reference sequence). The trim removed 3 bases at V and 2 bases at J, leaving 4 bases unmatched. CDR3 residues: CASSIADRGTYEQYF. The CDR3 coding sequence is TGTGCCAGTAGTATTGCGGACAGGGGGACCTACGAGCAGTACTTC.

The rearrangement links TRBV2 to TRBJ2-3; TRBD2 matches 9 bases. From germline, CDR1 is SNHLY and CDR2 FYNNEI. The V gene end was trimmed by 1 base and the J gene end by 14 bases; junction bases not matched to a gene: 10. The CDR3 is 14 residues long. The CDR3 nucleotides read TGTGCCAGCAGTGAAGTTAGCGGGGGCGCTCCGTTGTATTTT. Translation gives CASSEVSGGAPLYF.

This clone was seen a single time. The chain carries TRBV5-1 and TRBJ2-2; no reliable D call. CDR1 is SGHRS and CDR2 is YFSETQ in the germline V gene. CDR3 length equals 15 residues. V dropped 1 base and J dropped 2 bases, with 9 bases sitting between them. In nucleotides, the CDR3 is TGCGCCAGCAGCTTGACCCTTACAAACACCGGGGAGCTGTTTTTT. Protein product: CASSLTLTNTGELFF.

The chain uses TRBV19 and TRBJ1-5, with 7 nucleotides matching TRBD1. Looked up from germline, CDR1 is LNHDA and CDR2 is SQIVND (reference sequence). The CDR3 is made up of 17 amino acids. Trimming removed 0 bases from V and 1 base from J; junction bases left unmatched: 6. The CDR3 loop reads CASSIDPSRGSNQPQHF. CDR3 DNA: TGTGCCAGTAGTATAGACCCCTCCAGGGGGAGCAATCAGCCCCAGCATTTT. The complete variable domain, with remaining parts taken from reference TRBV19 and TRBJ1-5, reads DGGITQSPKYLFRKEGQNVTLSCEQNLNHDAMYWYRQDPGQGLRLIYYSQIVNDFQKGDIAEGYSVSREKKESFPLTVTSAQKNPTAFYLCASSIDPSRGSNQPQHFGDGTRLSIL.

This clone has only one observation. This rearrangement joins TRBV5-1 to TRBJ2-2; 7 nucleotides agree with TRBD1. The CDR3 is 17 amino acids. Per germline, CDR1 SGHRS and CDR2 YFSETQ. The junction had 7 bases not matched to a gene; V was cut back by 2 bases and J by 0 bases. CDR3 amino acids: CASSLQGPSSNTGELFF. The CDR3 bases are TGCGCCAGCAGCTTACAGGGGCCATCTTCGAACACCGGGGAGCTGTTTTTT.

This rearrangement joins TRBV2 to TRBJ2-2, with D perhaps matching TRBD2 (6 bases). Looked up from germline, CDR1 is SNHLY and CDR2 is FYNNEI. The CDR3 covers 15 residues. Deletions cut 5 bases from V and 4 bases from J, with 14 bases between. The CDR3 sequence: CASSRVGGVTGELFF. The CDR3 bases are TGTGCCAGCAGTCGGGTCGGGGGAGTCACCGGGGAGCTGTTTTTT.

CDR3 sequence: CASSPGLAGARYF. CDR3 bases: TGTGCCAGCAGCCCGGGACTAGCGGGGGCTCGGTACTTC. J is TRBJ2-7 and V is TRBV11-2; 14 positions agree with TRBD2. The V gene's germline CDR1 is SGHAT and CDR2 FQNNGV. The CDR3 spans 13 residues. V lost 5 bases to trimming and J lost 12 bases; unmatched junction nucleotides: 6.

V gene TRBV29-1 combines with J gene TRBJ1-4, with D uncertain. CDR1 and CDR2 (germline): SQVTM, ANQGSEA. This CDR3 has 15 amino acids. Trimming left V 5 bases short and J 0 bases short, with 13 bases between. In nucleotides, the CDR3 is TGCAGCGTTCTGGGCCGACCCTCAACTAATGAAAAACTGTTTTTT. It translates to CSVLGRPSTNEKLFF.

This clone turned up a few times. The V gene is TRBV28, the J gene TRBJ2-7; D ambiguous. The germline V gene has CDR1 MDHEN and CDR2 SYDVKM. V lost 4 bases and J lost 0, with 19 bases in between. This CDR3 has 17 residues. The CDR3 bases are TGTGCCAGCAGTTCCCCCCTCAGTTTAAACCTCTCCTACGAGCAGTACTTC. It is translated as CASSSPLSLNLSYEQYF.

This chain connects TRBV6-6 to TRBJ2-7, with no clear D. V lost 4 bases, J lost 4 bases, and 20 bases lay in between. Germline V gene lookup returns CDR1 MNHNY and CDR2 SVGAGI (reference sequence). The CDR3 runs to 16 residues. CDR3: CASSSMLPGRYYEQYF. Here the CDR3 DNA reads TGTGCCAGCAGTTCCATGCTTCCCGGACGGTATTACGAGCAGTACTTC.

This chain joins TRBV19 and TRBJ1-6, with unresolved D. Germline assignment: CDR1 LNHDA and CDR2 SQIVND (reference sequence). Trimming took off 3 bases at V and 9 bases at J, with 15 bases between the two ends. The CDR3 totals 15 residues. This CDR3 reads CASSMGSKGSSPLHF. The CDR3 nucleotides read TGTGCCAGTAGTATGGGATCAAAGGGAAGTTCACCCCTCCACTTT. Using reference TRBV19 and TRBJ1-6 for the parts outside the CDR3, the full variable domain is DGGITQSPKYLFRKEGQNVTLSCEQNLNHDAMYWYRQDPGQGLRLIYYSQIVNDFQKGDIAEGYSVSREKKESFPLTVTSAQKNPTAFYLCASSMGSKGSSPLHFGNGTRLTVT.

The genes are TRBV4-2 and TRBJ2-3, with 10 bases identical to TRBD2. CDR3 length: 19 amino acids. CDR1 is LGHNA, CDR2 YNFKEQ, per germline. Trimming removed 0 bases from V and 4 bases from J; junction bases left unmatched: 13. CDR3 residues: CASSQDWGGSGRASDTQYF. For the CDR3, the DNA is TGTGCCAGCAGCCAAGATTGGGGTGGGAGCGGGAGGGCCTCAGATACGCAGTATTTT.

The chain carries TRBV5-1 and TRBJ2-7; 7 bases are shared with TRBD1. The V gene's germline CDR1 is SGHRS and CDR2 YFSETQ. J was trimmed by 4 bases and V by 2 bases; bases with no gene match: 6. The CDR3 extends over 14 amino acids. The CDR3 bases are TGCGCCAGCAGCTTTTTAGGGGGCAGGTACGAGCAGTACTTC. Amino acids: CASSFLGGRYEQYF.

The V call is TRBV19, the J call TRBJ1-2; TRBD1 aligns across 10 bases. The CDR3 extends over 14 amino acids. Germline values: CDR1 LNHDA, CDR2 SQIVND (reference sequence). J was trimmed by 8 bases and V by 3 bases; bases with no gene match: 6. In nucleotides, the CDR3 is TGTGCCAGTAGTATCCCGGGACAGGGGTCGGGCTACACCTTC. Translating gives CASSIPGQGSGYTF.

The V call is TRBV2, the J call TRBJ2-2; D is possibly TRBD1 or TRBD2 (6 bases each). The V end was cut by 6 bases, the J end by 7 bases, with 24 bases between. The V gene's germline CDR1 is SNHLY and CDR2 FYNNEI. The CDR3 spans 17 residues. The CDR3 nucleotides read TGTGCCAGCAGCCCCTGGGAAACGGGGGCCATGGTCGGGGAGCTGTTTTTT. This translates into CASSPWETGAMVGELFF.

This sequence joins TRBV28 and TRBJ2-7; 11 positions match TRBD2. CDR1 is MDHEN and CDR2 is SYDVKM in the germline V gene. V lost 6 bases, J lost 1 base, and 11 bases stayed unmatched. The CDR3 extends over 17 amino acids. The CDR3 reads CASSYTIAGGNSYEQYF. The DNA for the CDR3 is TGTGCCAGCAGCTACACCATAGCGGGAGGGAATTCCTACGAGCAGTACTTC.

J is TRBJ2-2 and V is TRBV27, with D perhaps assigned TRBD1 or TRBD2 (5 bases each). Germline values: CDR1 MNHEY, CDR2 SMNVEV (reference sequence). Between the trimmed V and J ends, which lost 6 bases and 6 bases, there was a span of 11 bases. The CDR3 is made up of 13 amino acids. The CDR3 DNA reads as TGTGCCAGCAGACAGGTGGGAGCCGGGGAGCTGTTTTTT. It is translated as CASRQVGAGELFF.

This clone was seen only once. The chain has TRBV5-1 and TRBJ2-3; TRBD2 matches at 8 bases. Germline V gene sequence: CDR1 SGHRS, CDR2 YFSETQ. The junction had 2 bases not matched to a gene; V was cut back by 2 bases and J by 3 bases. This CDR3 region has 14 residues. CDR3 residues: CASSFSGKTDTQYF. CDR3 in DNA: TGCGCCAGCAGCTTTAGCGGGAAGACAGATACGCAGTATTTT.

The rearrangement joins TRBV4-1 to TRBJ1-2, with a weak D call TRBD1 (6 bases). CDR3 length: 16 amino acids. V dropped 2 bases and J dropped 8 bases, with 21 bases sitting between them. In germline, CDR1 is MGHRA, CDR2 YSYEKL. The CDR3 spells CASSQPRDTGLKGYTF. The CDR3 nucleotides are TGCGCCAGCAGCCAACCCCGGGACACGGGGTTGAAGGGCTACACCTTC.

V is TRBV10-3 and J is TRBJ1-5; D gene ambiguous. There are 14 residues in the CDR3. Germline CDR1 is ENHRY and CDR2 is SYGVKD. V was cut by 0 bases and J by 7 bases, with 10 bases left in between. The CDR3, as DNA: TGTGCCATCAGTGAGTCGGGCCTCGGGCAGCCCCAGCATTTT. Translated: CAISESGLGQPQHF.

The chain links TRBV28 to TRBJ1-2; 11 bases are a match to TRBD1. Germline V lookup: CDR1 MDHEN, CDR2 SYDVKM. There are 14 residues in the CDR3. The V segment lost 5 bases and the J segment 4 bases; nucleotides outside the gene matches: 3. Here the CDR3 DNA reads TGTGCCAGCAGTATAGGACAGGGGGCCTATGGCTACACCTTC. Translated, it gives CASSIGQGAYGYTF.

V is TRBV2 and J is TRBJ1-1, with 7 nucleotides matching TRBD1. Germline V gene sequence: CDR1 SNHLY, CDR2 FYNNEI. The CDR3 covers 13 residues. V was clipped by 3 bases and J by 4 bases; unmatched bases: 2. The CDR3 region is CASSETGSTEAFF. CDR3 in DNA: TGTGCCAGCAGTGAGACAGGGAGCACTGAAGCTTTCTTT.